The following is a T cell receptor (beta chain) sequence with its context. The record originates from a study of blood T cell repertoires in COVID-19. Under the authors' procedure: Cell counts per sample came from amplifying reference gene primers. Data came from immunoSEQ multiplex PCR; TCRdb stores just in-frame clones and leaves some out. The D gene and trimming were derived from the DNA, and the V and J assignments and clone size from that table. The sample records approximately 89,000 clones, roughly 85% being singletons. The TCR originated in a man in his sixties or seventies with acute or convalescent COVID-19. The sequencing sample was made of peripheral blood.

CDR3 sequence (DNA): TGTGCCATCAGTGATGTGGCCTCGAGCAATCAGCCCCAGCATTTT. Protein: CAISDVASSNQPQHF. The genes are TRBV10-3 and TRBJ1-5; no clear D gene. The CDR3 has 15 amino acids. In germline, CDR1 is ENHRY, CDR2 SYGVKD. V was trimmed by 3 bases and J by 1 base, leaving 10 bases between them.